This TCR beta chain was obtained from a study of blood T cell repertoires in COVID-19. Notes on this clone: The sample contains more than one DNA sequence encoding this CDR3.

Germline CDR1 SEHNR, CDR2 FQNEAQ (reference sequence). V was cut by 1 base and J by 5 bases, with 6 bases left in between. The CDR3 is made up of 13 amino acids. TCRdb's copy holds only in-frame clones and misses some; the assay was immunoSEQ multiplex PCR. The sample contains a few hundred thousand clones, about 89% of which appear only once. The TCR was taken from a woman aged 45-65 years who had recovered from COVID-19. The chain recombines TRBV7-9 with TRBJ1-5, with D unclear. Sequences were obtained from peripheral blood. The CDR3 nucleotides are TGTGCCAGCAGCTTAGGAGGAGATCAGCCCCAGCATTTT. Its protein product is CASSLGGDQPQHF.